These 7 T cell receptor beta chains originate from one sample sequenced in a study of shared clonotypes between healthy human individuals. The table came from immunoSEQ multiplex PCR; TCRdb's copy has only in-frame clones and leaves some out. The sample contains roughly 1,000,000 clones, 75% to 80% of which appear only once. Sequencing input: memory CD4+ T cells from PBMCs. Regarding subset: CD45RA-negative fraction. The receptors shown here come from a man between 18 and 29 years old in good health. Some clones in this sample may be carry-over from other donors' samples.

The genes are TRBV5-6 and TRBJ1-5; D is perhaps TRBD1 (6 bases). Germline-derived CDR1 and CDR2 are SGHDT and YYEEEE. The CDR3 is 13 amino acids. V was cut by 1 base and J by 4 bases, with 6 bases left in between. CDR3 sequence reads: CASSLTGNQPQHF. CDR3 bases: TGTGCCAGCAGCTTGACAGGGAATCAGCCCCAGCATTTT.

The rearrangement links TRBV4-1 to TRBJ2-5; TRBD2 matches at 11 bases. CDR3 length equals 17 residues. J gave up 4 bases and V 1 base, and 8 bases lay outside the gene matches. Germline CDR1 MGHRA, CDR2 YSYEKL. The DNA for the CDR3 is TGCGCCAGCAGCCAAGTTACTAGCGGGAGAATTGGAGAGACCCAGTACTTC. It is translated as CASSQVTSGRIGETQYF.

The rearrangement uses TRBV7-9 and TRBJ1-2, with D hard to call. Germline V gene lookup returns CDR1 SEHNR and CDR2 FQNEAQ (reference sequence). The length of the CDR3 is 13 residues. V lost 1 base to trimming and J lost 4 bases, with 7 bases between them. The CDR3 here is CASSLGRTYGYTF. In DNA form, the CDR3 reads TGTGCCAGCAGCTTAGGGCGGACCTATGGCTACACCTTC.

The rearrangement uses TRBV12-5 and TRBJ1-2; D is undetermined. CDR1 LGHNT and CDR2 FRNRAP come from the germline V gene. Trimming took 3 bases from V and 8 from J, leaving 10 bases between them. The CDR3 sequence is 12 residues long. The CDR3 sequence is CASGLLGRGYTF. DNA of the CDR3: TGTGCTAGTGGTTTATTGGGTCGCGGCTACACCTTC.

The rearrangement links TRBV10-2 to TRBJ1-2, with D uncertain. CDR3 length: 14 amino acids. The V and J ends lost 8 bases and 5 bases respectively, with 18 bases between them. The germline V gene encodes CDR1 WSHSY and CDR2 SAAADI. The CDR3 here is CASRPRTDGYGYTF. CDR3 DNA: TGCGCCAGCCGTCCCCGGACCGACGGGTATGGCTACACCTTC.

CDR3 coding DNA: TGTGCCAGCAGCTTAGTCGCAAGGACCTACGAGCAGTACTTC. Protein sequence: CASSLVARTYEQYF. The chain joins TRBV7-6 to TRBJ2-7; D is unresolved. V was clipped by 1 base and J by 2 bases, with 9 bases between them. The CDR3 covers 14 residues. From germline, CDR1 is SGHVS and CDR2 FNYEAQ.

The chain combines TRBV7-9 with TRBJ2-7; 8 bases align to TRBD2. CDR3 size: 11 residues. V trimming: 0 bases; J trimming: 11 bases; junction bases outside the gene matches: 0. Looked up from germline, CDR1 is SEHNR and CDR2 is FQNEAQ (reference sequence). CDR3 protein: CASSLAREEYF. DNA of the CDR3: TGTGCCAGCAGCTTAGCGCGGGAGGAGTACTTC.